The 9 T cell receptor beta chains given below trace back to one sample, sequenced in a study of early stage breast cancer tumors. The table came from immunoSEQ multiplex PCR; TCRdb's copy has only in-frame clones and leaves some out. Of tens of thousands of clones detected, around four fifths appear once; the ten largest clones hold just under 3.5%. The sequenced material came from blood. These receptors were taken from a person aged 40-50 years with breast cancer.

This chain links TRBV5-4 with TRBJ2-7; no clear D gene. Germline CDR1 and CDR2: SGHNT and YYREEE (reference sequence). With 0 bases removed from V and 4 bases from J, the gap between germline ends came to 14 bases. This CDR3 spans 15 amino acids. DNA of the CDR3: TGTGCCAGCAGCTTGGAGCCAATCGGTGGGTACGAGCAGTACTTC. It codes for CASSLEPIGGYEQYF.

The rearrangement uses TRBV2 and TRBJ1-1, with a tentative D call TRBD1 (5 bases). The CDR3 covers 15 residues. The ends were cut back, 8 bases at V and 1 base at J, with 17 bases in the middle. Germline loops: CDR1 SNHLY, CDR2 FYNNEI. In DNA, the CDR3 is TGTGCCAGCGCGAGTGGGGCAGGGTGGAACACTGAAGCTTTCTTT. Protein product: CASASGAGWNTEAFF.

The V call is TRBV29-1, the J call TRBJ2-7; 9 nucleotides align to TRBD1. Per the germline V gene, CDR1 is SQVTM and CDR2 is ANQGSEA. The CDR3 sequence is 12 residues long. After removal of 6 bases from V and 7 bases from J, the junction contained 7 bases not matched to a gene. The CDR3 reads CSVADRGIEQYF. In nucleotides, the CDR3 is TGCAGCGTCGCGGACAGGGGAATAGAGCAGTACTTC.

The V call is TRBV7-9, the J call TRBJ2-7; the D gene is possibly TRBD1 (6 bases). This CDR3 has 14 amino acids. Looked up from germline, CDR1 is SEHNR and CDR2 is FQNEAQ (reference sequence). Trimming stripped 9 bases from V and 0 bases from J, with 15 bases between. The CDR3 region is CASAPGQSSYEQYF. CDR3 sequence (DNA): TGTGCCAGTGCTCCCGGACAGAGCTCCTACGAGCAGTACTTC.

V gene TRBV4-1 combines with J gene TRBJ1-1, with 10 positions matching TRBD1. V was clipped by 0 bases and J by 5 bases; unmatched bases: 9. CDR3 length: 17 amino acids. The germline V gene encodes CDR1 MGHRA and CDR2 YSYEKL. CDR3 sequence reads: CASSQDRRQGAGTEAFF. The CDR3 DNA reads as TGCGCCAGCAGCCAAGATAGGCGACAGGGGGCGGGTACTGAAGCTTTCTTT.

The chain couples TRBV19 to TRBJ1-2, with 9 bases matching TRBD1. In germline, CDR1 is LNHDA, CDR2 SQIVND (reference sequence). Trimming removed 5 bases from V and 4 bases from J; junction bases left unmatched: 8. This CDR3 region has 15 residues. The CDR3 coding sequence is TGTGCCAGTAGTCCAGGGACAGGGATAACCTATGGCTACACCTTC. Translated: CASSPGTGITYGYTF.

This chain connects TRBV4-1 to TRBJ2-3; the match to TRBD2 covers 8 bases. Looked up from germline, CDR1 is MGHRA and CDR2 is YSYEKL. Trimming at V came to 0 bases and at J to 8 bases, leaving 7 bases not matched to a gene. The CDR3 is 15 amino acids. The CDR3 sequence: CASSQEGLGVVTQYF. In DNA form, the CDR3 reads TGCGCCAGCAGCCAAGAGGGACTAGGGGTGGTTACGCAGTATTTT.

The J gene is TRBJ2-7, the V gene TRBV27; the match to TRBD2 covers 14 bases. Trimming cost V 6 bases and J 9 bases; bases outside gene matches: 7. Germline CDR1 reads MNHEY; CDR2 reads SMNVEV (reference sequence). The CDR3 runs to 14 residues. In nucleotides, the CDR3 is TGTGCCAGCAGCCCGGGACTAGCGGGAGTTCGGCAGTACTTC. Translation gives CASSPGLAGVRQYF.

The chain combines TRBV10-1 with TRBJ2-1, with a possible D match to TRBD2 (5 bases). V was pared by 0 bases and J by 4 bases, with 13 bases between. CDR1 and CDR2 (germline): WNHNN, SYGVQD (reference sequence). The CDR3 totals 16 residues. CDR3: CASSESKASRYNEQFF. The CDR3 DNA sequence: TGCGCCAGCAGTGAGTCGAAGGCTAGCAGATACAATGAGCAGTTCTTC.